This T cell receptor beta chain was recorded in a study of cytomegalovirus exposure and HLA in healthy donors. Turning to the study itself: Most genotyped donors, 65% to 90% of 300 to 400, had Caucasian-associated genetic ancestry.

V was cut by 3 bases and J by 6 bases, with 6 bases left in between. This CDR3 has 13 residues. The germline V gene has CDR1 LGHNA and CDR2 YSLEER. Regarding the study as a whole: Earlier analysis looked at TCR beta V segments, and most were productive about 90% or about 30% of the time. Confirmation was obtained in vitro that a few CMV-associated chains are specific for CMV antigens. Another analysis was done later, and it associated roughly 15,000 TCR beta sequences with HLA alleles at 0.05 false discovery rate.

Of note for this clone: As yet, its antigen is unknown.

Vbeta (60) and Jbeta (13) primers were used in the PCR. Assay: immunoSEQ multiplex PCR; the TCRdb copy retains only in-frame clones and omits some. The sample records 120,000 or so clones, about 80% being singletons. Source material: PBMCs. The sequence derives from a man aged 18-30 years in good health and CMV-seronegative. The chain links TRBV4-3 to TRBJ1-6; D unclear. CDR3 region: CASSQETNSPLHF. In DNA, the CDR3 is TGCGCCAGCAGCCAGGAGACTAATTCACCCCTCCACTTT.